This T cell receptor (beta chain) was identified during a study of early T cells in non-severe SARS-CoV-2 infection. Study conclusions and caveats: VDJdb-based annotation leaned toward anti-spike CD8 responses and missed private and CD4 specificities.

Germline CDR1 MNHNS, CDR2 SASEGT. CDR3 length: 15 residues. Trimming removed 6 bases at V and 4 bases at J, with 17 bases between. Unique molecular identifiers tagged individual cDNA molecules. TCRdb independently ran MiXCR on the 5' RACE reads; one entry per CDR3 protein. The sample includes roughly 30,000 distinct CDR3 sequences, approximately 4.6% of them seen just once. This clonotype was observed at least ten times. Antigen specificity is unknown. This clonotype was obtained from an adult who was a healthcare worker with PCR-confirmed SARS-CoV-2 infection or an uninfected control (not recorded which). The genes are TRBV6-1 and TRBJ2-3; a possible D gene is TRBD2 (6 bases). The material sequenced was whole blood. The CDR3 loop reads CASSPSASHADTQYF. CDR3 nucleotide sequence: TGTGCCAGCAGCCCTAGCGCATCGCACGCAGATACGCAGTATTTT.